A selection of T cell receptor beta chains follows, all from one sample in a study of T cell changes during pregnancy in multiple sclerosis. Method: immunoSEQ multiplex PCR; TCRdb's copy keeps in-frame clones and lacks some. The data contain roughly 27,000 clones, roughly 84% of them seen just once; the ten biggest clones take up approximately 8.3%. The specimen comprised CD8+ T cells from peripheral blood mononuclear cells, sampled after pregnancy. These receptors originate from a female donor with multiple sclerosis, enrolled in a pregnancy study. Each CDR3 is given with its conserved first and last residue. A D gene is named only where the DNA matches it firmly. Some rows have no size entry. The others give once, few or many, or a class for an expanded clone.

>TRBV7-9|once|TRBJ2-7|-
CASSWGGNEQYF
TGTGCCAGCAGCTGGGGGGGCAACGAGCAGTACTTC
>TRBV5-6|-|TRBJ1-2|-
CASSLPPLWGEGGYTF
TGTGCCAGCAGCTTGCCGCCTCTGTGGGGGGAGGGTGGCTACACCTTC
>TRBV5-6|once|TRBJ2-1|-
CASSFGRPRGSYNEQFF
TGTGCCAGCAGCTTCGGTAGACCCAGGGGCTCCTACAATGAGCAGTTCTTC
>TRBV5-8|-|TRBJ2-7|-
CASSLARRTYEQYF
TGTGCCAGCAGCTTGGCGCGGAGGACCTACGAGCAGTACTTC
>TRBV19|-|TRBJ2-2|-
CASSSYRQVGTGELFF
TGTGCCAGTAGTTCCTACCGACAGGTAGGGACCGGGGAGCTGTTTTTT
>TRBV6-1|-|TRBJ1-2|TRBD1
CASREGQEYGYTF
TGTGCCAGCAGAGAGGGACAGGAGTATGGCTACACCTTC
>TRBV5-6|-|TRBJ1-2|-
CASSPGLLGYTF
TGTGCCAGCAGCCCGGGACTCCTTGGCTACACCTTC
>TRBV27|-|TRBJ1-1|TRBD1
CAARGRAEAFF
TGTGCCGCTAGGGGGCGGGCTGAAGCTTTCTTT
>TRBV27|-|TRBJ2-5|TRBD2
CASSISGGILQETQYF
TGTGCCAGCAGTATTAGCGGGGGGATTCTTCAAGAGACCCAGTACTTC
>TRBV4-1|once|TRBJ1-1|TRBD1
CASSHQGVNTEAFF
TGCGCCAGCAGCCATCAGGGGGTGAACACTGAAGCTTTCTTT
>TRBV9|-|TRBJ2-1|-
CASSPRDFKSSYNEQFF
TGTGCCAGCAGCCCCCGGGACTTCAAGAGCTCCTACAATGAGCAGTTCTTC
>TRBV5-1|-|TRBJ2-5|-
CASSLAGRETQYF
TGCGCCAGCAGCTTGGCAGGGCGGGAGACCCAGTACTTC
>TRBV7-9|-|TRBJ2-5|-
CASSLVGTQETQYF
TGTGCCAGCAGCTTAGTCGGGACTCAAGAGACCCAGTACTTC
>TRBV4-2|-|TRBJ1-6|-
CASSQVDSPYNSPLHF
TGTGCCAGCAGCCAGGTGGACAGCCCCTATAATTCACCCCTCCACTTT